This T cell receptor (beta chain) was captured in a study of T-cell memory formation after mild COVID-19. Study in general: There were largely donor-specific TCR clusters.

The CDR3 is 14 residues long. The V end was cut by 3 bases, the J end by 2 bases, with 13 bases between. From germline, CDR1 is DFQATT and CDR2 SNEGSKA (reference sequence). Regarding this clonotype: Its target is unknown.

Whole-study results and caveats: Cross-reactive memory appears to have joined, as suggested by some responding clones showing up in pre-infection memory. From day 15 to 85, contracting clones were balanced between CD4 and CD8, whereas later expanders leaned toward CD4+.

TCR alpha and TCR beta cDNA libraries carrying sample barcodes and UMIs came from 5'RACE with constant-segment primers. TCRdb processed the 5' RACE reads anew with MiXCR; each CDR3 protein has one entry. The sample lists about 420,000 distinct CDR3 sequences; around 22% were seen once. This clonotype was sampled from an adult woman who had mild COVID-19 (a few samples of this study predate the infection). Cell type and time point are not known. Input material: PBMCs or a T cell subset sorted from them (not recorded which). The gene calls are TRBV20-1 and TRBJ1-1; tentatively, D is TRBD1 (5 bases). The CDR3 bases are TGCAGTGCTAGTAAGCGGGGCGGCAACACTGAAGCTTTCTTT. Translated: CSASKRGGNTEAFF.